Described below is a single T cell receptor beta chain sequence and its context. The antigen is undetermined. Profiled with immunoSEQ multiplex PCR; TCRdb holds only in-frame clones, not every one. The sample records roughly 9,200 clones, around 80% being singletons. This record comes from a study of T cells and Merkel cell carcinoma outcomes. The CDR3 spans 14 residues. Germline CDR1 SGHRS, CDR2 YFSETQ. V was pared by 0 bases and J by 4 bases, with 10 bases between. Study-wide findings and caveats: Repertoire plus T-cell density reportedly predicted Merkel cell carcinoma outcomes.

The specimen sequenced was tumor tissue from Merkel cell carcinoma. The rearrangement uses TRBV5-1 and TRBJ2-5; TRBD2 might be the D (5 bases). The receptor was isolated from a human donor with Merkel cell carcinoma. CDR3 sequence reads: CASSLEGRGETQYF. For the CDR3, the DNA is TGCGCCAGCAGCTTGGAGGGCCGGGGAGAGACCCAGTACTTC.